Presented here are 28 T cell receptor beta chains from one specimen sequenced in a study of blood T cell repertoires in COVID-19. Clones were read by immunoSEQ multiplex PCR, and TCRdb kept only the in-frame ones, dropping some. Of some 90,000 clones listed, approximately 80% are singletons. The sequenced material came from peripheral blood. These TCRs come from a woman aged 70-85 years with acute or convalescent COVID-19.

The gene calls are TRBV5-1 and TRBJ1-1, with D unresolved. This CDR3 is built from 14 residues. V was clipped by 4 bases and J by 0 bases, with 10 bases between them. From germline, CDR1 is SGHRS and CDR2 YFSETQ. The CDR3 loop is CASSLTYLNTEAFF. CDR3 nucleotides: TGCGCCAGCAGCCTCACTTATCTGAACACTGAAGCTTTCTTT.

The chain couples TRBV27 to TRBJ2-1; 8 bases align to TRBD1. V lost 5 bases to trimming and J lost 6 bases; unmatched junction nucleotides: 9. CDR3 length: 15 amino acids. Germline V lookup: CDR1 MNHEY, CDR2 SMNVEV (reference sequence). The CDR3 coding sequence is TGTGCCAGCAGTCATCATACAGGGGGTGGCAATGAGCAGTTCTTC. It specifies CASSHHTGGGNEQFF.

The chain recombines TRBV5-4 with TRBJ2-7; D is perhaps TRBD1 (5 bases). The V end lost 4 bases, the J end lost 2 bases, and 16 bases lay between the germline ends. Germline V gives CDR1 SGHNT, CDR2 YYREEE (reference sequence). The CDR3 sequence is 15 residues long. CDR3 DNA: TGTGCCAGCAGCAGGATTCAGGGAAACGCCTACGAGCAGTACTTC. Its translation: CASSRIQGNAYEQYF.

In its sample, this clone was seen once. This chain joins TRBV7-9 and TRBJ1-2, with D perhaps TRBD1 (5 bases). The CDR3 runs to 13 residues. Germline lookup yields CDR1 SEHNR and CDR2 FQNEAQ (reference sequence). V was shortened by 5 bases and J by 2 bases, with 9 bases between the two germline ends. The CDR3 here is CASSMTENYGYTF. Written as DNA, the CDR3 is TGTGCCAGCAGCATGACAGAGAACTATGGCTACACCTTC.

The chain uses TRBV5-1 and TRBJ2-7; 8 bases match TRBD1. Germline CDR1 is SGHRS and CDR2 is YFSETQ. J gave up 5 bases and V 4 bases, and 8 bases lay outside the gene matches. The CDR3 has 14 residues. The DNA for the CDR3 is TGCGCCAGCAGCGGGGGGACAGGCCTTAACGAGCAGTACTTC. Protein: CASSGGTGLNEQYF. Drawing the rest from reference TRBV5-1 and TRBJ2-7, the complete variable domain is KAGVTQTPRYLIKTRGQQVTLSCSPISGHRSVSWYQQTPGQGLQFLFEYFSETQRNKGNFPGRFSGRQFSNSRSEMNVSTLELGDSALYLCASSGGTGLNEQYFGPGTRLTVT.

This clone was seen only a few times. This rearrangement joins TRBV30 to TRBJ1-3; a possible D gene is TRBD1 (6 bases). CDR3 length: 14 amino acids. Trimming took 3 bases from V and 0 from J, leaving 9 bases between them. Germline CDR1 and CDR2: GTSNPN and SVGIG (reference sequence). DNA of the CDR3: TGTGCCTGGAGCGCAGGGGCCTCTGGAAACACCATATATTTT. Residues: CAWSAGASGNTIYF.

J is TRBJ2-1 and V is TRBV3-1 (or the pseudogene TRBV3-2); a possible D gene is TRBD2 (6 bases). Germline CDR1 reads LGHDT; CDR2 reads YNNKEL (reference sequence). V shed 3 bases and J shed 5 bases, with 17 bases lying between them. This CDR3 spans 16 amino acids. The CDR3 sequence: CASSHSRAGSHNEQFF. Written as DNA, the CDR3 is TGTGCCAGCAGCCACTCACGGGCGGGGTCCCACAATGAGCAGTTCTTC.

V usage is TRBV11-3 and J usage is TRBJ2-3; 7 nucleotides agree with TRBD1. Germline trimming cut 1 base from V and 1 base from J; bases unmatched to any gene: 11. Germline assignment: CDR1 SGHNT and CDR2 YENEEA. The CDR3 is 18 amino acids. The DNA for the CDR3 is TGTGCCAGCAGCTTAGGGCGATGGGACAGCCAGGGCACAGATACGCAGTATTTT. It is translated as CASSLGRWDSQGTDTQYF.

The DNA of the CDR3 is TGTGCCAGCAAAGACAGGGCCCAGCCCCAGCATTTT. Its translation is CASKDRAQPQHF. J is TRBJ1-5 and V is TRBV6-5; 7 bases agree with TRBD1. V was pared by 7 bases and J by 7 bases, with 4 bases of the junction left unmatched. The CDR3 spans 12 residues. Looked up from germline, CDR1 is MNHEY and CDR2 is SVGAGI.

This sequence joins TRBV5-6 and TRBJ1-1; the match to TRBD1 covers 8 bases. Germline V gives CDR1 SGHDT, CDR2 YYEEEE. The CDR3 covers 12 residues. The trim removed 3 bases at V and 6 bases at J, leaving 1 base unmatched. CDR3 DNA: TGTGCCAGCAGCTGGACAGGGTCTGAAGCTTTCTTT. Encoded protein: CASSWTGSEAFF.

Here the CDR3 DNA reads TGTGCCAGCAGTTTGACGCAAGTCGGGGAGACCCAGTACTTC. The encoded protein is CASSLTQVGETQYF. This chain links TRBV28 with TRBJ2-5; unclear D gene. The CDR3 loop spans 14 amino acids. Trimming removed 3 bases at V and 5 bases at J, with 13 bases between. Germline V lookup: CDR1 MDHEN, CDR2 SYDVKM.

This sequence joins TRBV9 and TRBJ2-2, with 7 bases identical to TRBD2. Germline V CDR1 and CDR2: SGDLS, YYNGEE. This CDR3 is 15 amino acids long. V dropped 3 bases and J dropped 3; count of bases not matched to a gene: 5. As DNA, the CDR3 is TGTGCCAGCAGCGCCCTCCGGGGGGACACCGGGGAGCTGTTTTTT. This gives the protein CASSALRGDTGELFF.

In this sample, this clone turned up a few times. V and J are TRBV28 and TRBJ2-1, with a possible D match to TRBD1 (5 bases). V lost 6 bases, J lost 3 bases, and 18 bases lay in between. Germline V gene sequence: CDR1 MDHEN, CDR2 SYDVKM. CDR3 length equals 16 residues. CDR3 loop: CASRRRGAWDYNEQFF. In DNA form, the CDR3 reads TGTGCCAGCAGGAGAAGGGGCGCTTGGGACTACAATGAGCAGTTCTTC. The variable domain in full, completed from reference TRBV28 and TRBJ2-1, reads DVKVTQSSRYLVKRTGEKVFLECVQDMDHENMFWYRQDPGLGLRLIYFSYDVKMKEKGDIPEGYSVSREKKERFSLILESASTNQTSMYLCASRRRGAWDYNEQFFGPGTRLTVL.

This sequence joins TRBV5-4 and TRBJ2-7; D gene ambiguous. The CDR3 is 15 residues long. The V gene lost 0 bases and the J gene lost 1 base, with 11 bases spanning the gap. CDR1 is SGHNT, CDR2 YYREEE, per germline (reference sequence). CDR3 in DNA: TGTGCCAGCAGCTTGGTCGGAAGCGCTTCCTACGAGCAGTACTTC. Translating gives CASSLVGSASYEQYF. The variable domain in full, completed from reference TRBV5-4 and TRBJ2-7, reads ETGVTQSPTHLIKTRGQQVTLRCSSQSGHNTVSWYQQALGQGPQFIFQYYREEENGRGNFPPRFSGLQFPNYSSELNVNALELDDSALYLCASSLVGSASYEQYFGPGTRLTVT.

This clone was found a few times. The V and J genes are TRBV4-2 and TRBJ1-2; D is perhaps TRBD1 (5 bases). Germline assignment: CDR1 LGHNA and CDR2 YNFKEQ. The CDR3 runs to 13 residues. Deletions cut 1 base from V and 7 bases from J, with 10 bases between. The CDR3 sequence is CASSQATGVGYTF. DNA of the CDR3: TGTGCCAGCAGCCAAGCTACAGGAGTTGGCTACACCTTC.

This chain links TRBV3-1 (or the pseudogene TRBV3-2) with TRBJ2-1, with 8 bases identical to TRBD2. With V trimmed by 1 base and J by 10 bases, 9 bases remained unmatched. From germline, CDR1 is LGHDT and CDR2 YNNKEL (reference sequence). The CDR3 runs to 15 residues. CDR3 sequence (DNA): TGTGCCAGCAGCCAAGTCCGCGGGGGGCTCGGGGAGCAGTTCTTC. It translates to CASSQVRGGLGEQFF.

The chain employs TRBV28 and TRBJ1-6; 7 bases fit TRBD1. The CDR3 runs 14 residues. Looked up from germline, CDR1 is MDHEN and CDR2 is SYDVKM. The J segment lost 7 bases and the V segment lost 6 bases, leaving 6 bases of the junction unmatched. The CDR3 protein is CASSPTGWNSPLHF. The CDR3 region has the DNA TGTGCCAGCAGCCCGACAGGGTGGAATTCACCCCTCCACTTT.

This sequence joins TRBV27 and TRBJ1-1, with D unclear. Trimming pared 0 bases from V and 3 bases from J, leaving 11 bases between. The CDR3 extends over 15 amino acids. The germline gives CDR1 MNHEY, CDR2 SMNVEV (reference sequence). The CDR3 bases are TGTGCCAGCAGTTTATCGCGATGGGCTGACACTGAAGCTTTCTTT. Residues: CASSLSRWADTEAFF.

V gene TRBV5-4 combines with J gene TRBJ2-3; a possible D gene is TRBD2 (5 bases). This CDR3 region has 15 residues. Deletions cut 0 bases from V and 1 base from J, with 9 bases between. Germline lookup yields CDR1 SGHNT and CDR2 YYREEE (reference sequence). CDR3 DNA: TGTGCCAGCAGCTTGGTGAGCGGCGGCACAGATACGCAGTATTTT. It codes for CASSLVSGGTDTQYF.

The rearrangement links TRBV2 to TRBJ1-2; 7 nucleotides align to TRBD1. The CDR3 extends over 14 amino acids. After removal of 4 bases from V and 8 bases from J, the junction contained 10 bases not matched to a gene. Germline CDR1 is SNHLY and CDR2 is FYNNEI. Here the CDR3 DNA reads TGTGCCAGCAGTGTATCACAGGGGAACGGAGGCTACACCTTC. Protein: CASSVSQGNGGYTF. Full variable domain (missing parts from reference TRBV2 and TRBJ1-2): EPEVTQTPSHQVTQMGQEVILRCVPISNHLYFYWYRQILGQKVEFLVSFYNNEISEKSEIFDDQFSVERPDGSNFTLKIRSTKLEDSAMYFCASSVSQGNGGYTFGSGTRLTVV.

V is TRBV28 and J is TRBJ2-7; 8 bases are shared with TRBD2. J was trimmed by 5 bases and V by 6 bases; bases with no gene match: 12. This CDR3 is 15 amino acids long. Germline lookup yields CDR1 MDHEN and CDR2 SYDVKM. The CDR3 loop is CASSSRGAGGDEQYF. The CDR3 coding sequence is TGTGCCAGCAGCTCCCGGGGGGCCGGGGGGGACGAGCAGTACTTC.

This rearrangement joins TRBV6-2 or TRBV6-3 to TRBJ2-2; 9 bases are a match to TRBD1. V lost 0 bases, J lost 6 bases, and 5 bases stayed unmatched. The CDR3 contains 16 residues. Looked up from germline, CDR1 is MNHEY and CDR2 is SVGEGT. Here the CDR3 reads CASSYSPGQGPGELFF. The CDR3 DNA sequence: TGTGCCAGCAGTTACTCGCCGGGACAGGGCCCCGGGGAGCTGTTTTTT.

The CDR3 here is CAISVRQGNYGYTF. DNA of the CDR3: TGTGCCATCAGTGTAAGACAGGGGAACTATGGCTACACCTTC. The J gene is TRBJ1-2, the V gene TRBV10-3, with 8 bases aligning to TRBD1. The CDR3 consists of 14 residues. The V gene's germline CDR1 is ENHRY and CDR2 SYGVKD. V lost 4 bases to trimming and J lost 2 bases; unmatched junction nucleotides: 3.

This chain uses TRBV6-1 with TRBJ1-2, with TRBD1 matching 7 bases. Germline trimming cut 3 bases from V and 3 bases from J; bases unmatched to any gene: 1. Germline assignment: CDR1 MNHNS and CDR2 SASEGT. The CDR3 length is 13 residues. CDR3 sequence reads: CASSDDRDYGYTF. For the CDR3, the DNA is TGTGCCAGCAGTGATGACAGGGACTATGGCTACACCTTC.

The chain uses TRBV13 and TRBJ1-1; D is possibly TRBD1 (6 bases). V was shortened by 5 bases and J by 4 bases, with 17 bases between the two germline ends. Germline V CDR1 and CDR2: PRHDT, FYEKMQ (reference sequence). This CDR3 is built from 15 residues. CDR3 protein: CASSQGRPFSTEAFF. CDR3 DNA sequence: TGTGCCAGCAGCCAGGGGCGCCCGTTTTCCACTGAAGCTTTCTTT.

V is TRBV6-5 and J is TRBJ1-1, with TRBD1 matching over 7 bases. The CDR3 extends over 14 amino acids. The germline gives CDR1 MNHEY, CDR2 SVGAGI. J gave up 1 base and V 7 bases, and 6 bases lay outside the gene matches. CDR3 DNA: TGTGCCAGCAATGCGGACAGGAAGAACACTGAAGCTTTCTTT. As protein: CASNADRKNTEAFF.

The V gene is TRBV13, the J gene TRBJ2-7; D not certain. Deletions cut 0 bases from V and 6 bases from J, with 21 bases between. Per germline, CDR1 PRHDT and CDR2 FYEKMQ (reference sequence). The CDR3 consists of 17 residues. The CDR3 sequence: CASSLGGSTHLVGEQYF. The CDR3 DNA follows: TGTGCCAGCAGCTTAGGGGGCAGTACCCATCTCGTCGGCGAGCAGTACTTC.

This sequence joins TRBV6-2 or TRBV6-3 and TRBJ2-3; 10 bases are shared with TRBD2. Trimming took 0 bases from V and 0 from J; bases not matched to a gene: 0. CDR1 MNHEY and CDR2 SVGEGT come from the germline V gene. This CDR3 is built from 16 residues. The CDR3 nucleotides read TGTGCCAGCAGTTACTCGACTAGCGGGAGCACAGATACGCAGTATTTT. It specifies CASSYSTSGSTDTQYF.